This TCR beta chain was sequenced for a study of blood T cell repertoires in COVID-19. CDR1 is MNHEY, CDR2 SVGAGI, per germline. The trim removed 2 bases at V and 4 bases at J, leaving 5 bases unmatched. The CDR3 length is 15 residues. TCRdb's table, derived via immunoSEQ multiplex PCR, lists solely in-frame clones and lacks some. The repertoire has approximately 260,000 clones, 86% of them found once; the top ten carry about 3.3%. This chain uses TRBV6-5 with TRBJ2-5; 9 bases map to TRBD2. The sample comprised PBMCs or T cells enriched from blood (not recorded which). This sequence was found in a woman in her thirties or forties with acute COVID-19. This CDR3 reads CASSYAGGLIETQYF. As DNA, the CDR3 is TGTGCCAGCAGTTACGCGGGAGGGTTAATAGAGACCCAGTACTTC.